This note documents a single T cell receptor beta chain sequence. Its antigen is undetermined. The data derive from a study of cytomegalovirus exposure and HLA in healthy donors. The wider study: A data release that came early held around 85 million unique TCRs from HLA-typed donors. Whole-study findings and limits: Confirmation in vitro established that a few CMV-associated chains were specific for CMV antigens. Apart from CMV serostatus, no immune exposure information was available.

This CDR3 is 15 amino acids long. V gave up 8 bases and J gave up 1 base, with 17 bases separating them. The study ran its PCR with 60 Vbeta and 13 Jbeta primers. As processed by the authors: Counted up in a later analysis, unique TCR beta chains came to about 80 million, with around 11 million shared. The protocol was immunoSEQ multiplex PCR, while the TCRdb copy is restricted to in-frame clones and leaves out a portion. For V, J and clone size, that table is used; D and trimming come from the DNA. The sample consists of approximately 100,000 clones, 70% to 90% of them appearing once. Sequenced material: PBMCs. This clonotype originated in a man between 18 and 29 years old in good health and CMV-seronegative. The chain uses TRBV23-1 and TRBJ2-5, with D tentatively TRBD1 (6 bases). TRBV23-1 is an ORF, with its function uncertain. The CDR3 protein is CASLGIQGPQETQYF. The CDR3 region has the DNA TGCGCCAGCCTGGGGATCCAGGGGCCCCAAGAGACCCAGTACTTC.